These 3 T cell receptor beta chains originate from one sample sequenced in a study of cytomegalovirus exposure and HLA in healthy donors (dated by TCRdb to the late 2010s). Libraries were made using the immunoSEQ multiplex PCR assay. A mixture of 60 forward primers for TCR Vbeta segments and 13 reverse primers for TCR Jbeta segments was used in the multiplex PCR. TCRdb provides this immuneACCESS table in a form limited to in-frame rearrangements. Some clones are lacking; in checked studies, under half of them reflect an unresolved V gene, and why the rest are absent is not known. This sample holds approximately 120,000 clones; around 80% were observed only once. Jointly, the top ten make up about 13% of the sample. The sample consisted of PBMCs. These receptors originate from a woman aged 60-75 years in good health and CMV-seropositive.

This rearrangement joins TRBV5-4 to TRBJ1-6; perhaps TRBD1 as D (5 bases). The CDR3 contains 14 residues. CDR1 is SGHNT and CDR2 is YYREEE in the germline V gene (reference sequence). V lost 4 bases, J lost 7 bases, and 12 bases lay in between. The CDR3 region is CASSRGRDNSPLHF. In DNA, the CDR3 is TGTGCCAGCAGCCGGGGGAGGGACAATTCACCCCTCCACTTT.

This clone was recorded a few times. The chain combines TRBV4-3 with TRBJ1-2; 8 bases match TRBD1. This CDR3 has 16 amino acids. Losses at the gene ends were 0 bases for V and 8 bases for J; bases not matched to a gene: 11. CDR1 and CDR2 from the germline V gene are LGHNA and YSLEER. This CDR3 is CASSQDRAGGSEGYTF. In DNA form, the CDR3 reads TGCGCCAGCAGCCAAGACAGGGCAGGGGGCTCGGAGGGCTACACCTTC.

The chain carries TRBV30 and TRBJ1-1; 7 nucleotides align to TRBD1. Germline V CDR1 and CDR2: GTSNPN, SVGIG (reference sequence). The CDR3 spans 14 residues. The ends lost 5 bases at V and 2 bases at J; junction bases unmatched: 8. CDR3 sequence (DNA): TGTGCCTGGGTACGACAGGGCGGTAACACTGAAGCTTTCTTT. This sequence encodes CAWVRQGGNTEAFF. Combining the CDR3 with reference TRBV30 and TRBJ1-1 gives the whole variable domain SQTIHQWPATLVQPVGSPLSLECTVEGTSNPNLYWYRQAAGRGLQLLFYSVGIGQISSEVPQNLSASRPQDRQFILSSKKLLLSDSGFYLCAWVRQGGNTEAFFGQGTRLTVV.